Listed here are 6 T cell receptor beta chains from one sample, sequenced in a study of T cells after yellow fever vaccination. TCRdb itself ran the 5' RACE reads through MiXCR, one entry per CDR3 protein. Altogether tens of thousands of distinct CDR3 sequences are present, 7.4% being singletons, with the ten largest covering about 38%. Sequenced material: CD8+ T cells sorted from PBMCs, taken 15 days after the yellow fever booster vaccination. All receptors come from a man younger than 40 who received the YFV17D yellow fever vaccine.

This clonotype is judged medium-sized. This chain joins TRBV7-9 and TRBJ1-4; D is ambiguous. This CDR3 spans 14 amino acids. Trimming stripped 5 bases from V and 6 bases from J, with 13 bases between. Germline values: CDR1 SEHNR, CDR2 FQNEAQ (reference sequence). The CDR3 sequence is CASSKRREDEKLFF. DNA of the CDR3: TGTGCCAGCAGCAAGCGGAGGGAGGATGAAAAACTGTTTTTT.

On this clonotype: Since a much larger clone is just one base distant, this may be a read error. This chain connects TRBV4-1 to TRBJ2-7, with unresolved D. The germline gives CDR1 MGHRA, CDR2 YSYEKL. The germline V and J ends were trimmed by 0 bases and 12 bases, with 24 bases remaining between them. The CDR3 is made up of 16 amino acids. CDR3 sequence: CASSQDDATLGPSAYF. CDR3 coding DNA: TGCGCCAGCAGCCAAGATGACGCGACCCTAGGGCCTAGTGCGTACTTC.

This clonotype was detected ten times or more. This rearrangement joins TRBV28 to TRBJ2-7, with 10 bases matching TRBD2. The length of the CDR3 is 15 residues. J gave up 3 bases and V 3 bases, and 5 bases lay outside the gene matches. CDR1 is MDHEN and CDR2 is SYDVKM in the germline V gene. CDR3 sequence: CASSLLAGAYYEQYF. In DNA form, the CDR3 reads TGTGCCAGCAGTTTGCTAGCGGGAGCTTACTACGAGCAGTACTTC. The variable domain in full, with the rest retrieved from reference TRBV28 and TRBJ2-7, is DVKVTQSSRYLVKRTGEKVFLECVQDMDHENMFWYRQDPGLGLRLIYFSYDVKMKEKGDIPEGYSVSREKKERFSLILESASTNQTSMYLCASSLLAGAYYEQYFGPGTRLTVT.

This clonotype occurred many times. This chain links TRBV15 with TRBJ1-1; unclear D gene. The CDR3 loop spans 14 amino acids. Germline V gene lookup returns CDR1 LNHNV and CDR2 YYDKDF (reference sequence). Between the trimmed V and J ends, which lost 7 bases and 4 bases, there was a span of 16 bases. DNA of the CDR3: TGTGCCACCATGGATTTGGGTATGGGCACTGAAGCTTTCTTT. It translates to CATMDLGMGTEAFF.

This chain links TRBV11-2 with TRBJ2-1, with TRBD2 matching 13 bases. CDR3 length: 15 residues. Unmatched junction bases numbered 2, after V lost 5 bases and J lost 4 bases. CDR1 and CDR2 (germline): SGHAT, FQNNGV. CDR3 protein: CASSTGLAGYNEQFF. CDR3 sequence (DNA): TGTGCCAGCAGCACGGGACTAGCGGGATACAATGAGCAGTTCTTC.

This clonotype has a count of ten or more. J is TRBJ1-1 and V is TRBV12-3 or TRBV12-4; the D gene is possibly TRBD1 (6 bases). Trimming left V 5 bases short and J 4 bases short, with 14 bases between. The CDR3 spans 14 residues. CDR3 residues: CASSAYMGATEAFF. As DNA, the CDR3 is TGTGCCAGCAGTGCCTACATGGGGGCCACTGAAGCTTTCTTT.